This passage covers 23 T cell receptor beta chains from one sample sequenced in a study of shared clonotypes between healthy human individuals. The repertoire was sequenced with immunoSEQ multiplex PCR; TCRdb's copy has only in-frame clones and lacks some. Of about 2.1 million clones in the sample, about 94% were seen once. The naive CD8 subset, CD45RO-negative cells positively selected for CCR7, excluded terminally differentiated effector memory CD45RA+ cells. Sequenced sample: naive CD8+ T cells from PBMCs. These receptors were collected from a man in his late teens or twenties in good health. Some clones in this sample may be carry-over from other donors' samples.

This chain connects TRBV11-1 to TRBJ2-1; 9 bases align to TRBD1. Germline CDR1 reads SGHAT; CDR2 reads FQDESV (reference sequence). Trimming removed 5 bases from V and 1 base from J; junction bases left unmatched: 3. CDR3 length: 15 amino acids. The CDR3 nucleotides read TGTGCCAGCAGCGCCGGACAGGGGTCCTACAATGAGCAGTTCTTC. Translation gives CASSAGQGSYNEQFF.

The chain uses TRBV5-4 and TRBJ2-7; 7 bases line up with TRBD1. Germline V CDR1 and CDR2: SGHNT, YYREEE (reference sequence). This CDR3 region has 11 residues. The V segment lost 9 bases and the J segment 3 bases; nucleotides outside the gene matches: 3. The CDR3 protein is CAIGQDYEQYF. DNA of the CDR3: TGTGCCATCGGACAGGACTACGAGCAGTACTTC.

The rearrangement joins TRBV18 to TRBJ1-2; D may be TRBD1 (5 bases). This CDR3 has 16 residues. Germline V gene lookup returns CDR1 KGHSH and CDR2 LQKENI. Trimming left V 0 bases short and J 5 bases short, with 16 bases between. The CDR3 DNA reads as TGTGCCAGCTCACCACCGGCCGGGACTCCTGGGTATGGCTACACCTTC. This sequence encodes CASSPPAGTPGYGYTF.

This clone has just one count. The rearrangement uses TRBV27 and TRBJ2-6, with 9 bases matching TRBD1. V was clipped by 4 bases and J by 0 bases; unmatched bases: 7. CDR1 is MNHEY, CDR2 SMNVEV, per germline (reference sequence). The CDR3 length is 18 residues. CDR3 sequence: CASSSHRGPHSGANVLTF. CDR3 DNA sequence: TGTGCCAGCAGTTCCCACAGGGGGCCCCACTCTGGGGCCAACGTCCTGACTTTC.

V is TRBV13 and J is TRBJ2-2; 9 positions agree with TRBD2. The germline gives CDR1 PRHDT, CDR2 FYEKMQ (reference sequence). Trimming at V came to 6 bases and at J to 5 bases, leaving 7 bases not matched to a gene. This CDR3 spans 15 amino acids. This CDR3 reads CASSAGSGRTGELFF. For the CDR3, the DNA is TGTGCCAGCAGTGCGGGGAGCGGGAGGACCGGGGAGCTGTTTTTT.

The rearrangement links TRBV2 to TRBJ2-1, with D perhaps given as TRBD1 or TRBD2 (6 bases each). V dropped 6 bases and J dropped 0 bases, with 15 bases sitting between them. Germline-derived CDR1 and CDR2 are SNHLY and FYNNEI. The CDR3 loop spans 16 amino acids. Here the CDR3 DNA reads TGTGCCAGCAGGCCGGTGGGGGGCGGCTCCTACAATGAGCAGTTCTTC. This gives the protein CASRPVGGGSYNEQFF. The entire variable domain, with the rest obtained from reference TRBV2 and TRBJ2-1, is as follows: EPEVTQTPSHQVTQMGQEVILRCVPISNHLYFYWYRQILGQKVEFLVSFYNNEISEKSEIFDDQFSVERPDGSNFTLKIRSTKLEDSAMYFCASRPVGGGSYNEQFFGPGTRLTVL.

The CDR3 is CASSLFAGSRETQYF. In nucleotides, the CDR3 is TGTGCCAGCAGTTTATTCGCGGGGAGCCGGGAGACCCAGTACTTC. The chain joins TRBV27 to TRBJ2-5, with D possibly being TRBD2 (6 bases). Germline CDR1 MNHEY, CDR2 SMNVEV (reference sequence). CDR3 size: 15 residues. V gave up 1 base and J gave up 5 bases, with 14 bases separating them.

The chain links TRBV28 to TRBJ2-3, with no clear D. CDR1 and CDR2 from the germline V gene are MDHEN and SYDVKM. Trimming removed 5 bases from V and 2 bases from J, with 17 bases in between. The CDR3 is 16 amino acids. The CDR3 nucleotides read TGTGCCAGCAGTCCCCTGCAGGATACTTTCACAGATACGCAGTATTTT. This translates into CASSPLQDTFTDTQYF.

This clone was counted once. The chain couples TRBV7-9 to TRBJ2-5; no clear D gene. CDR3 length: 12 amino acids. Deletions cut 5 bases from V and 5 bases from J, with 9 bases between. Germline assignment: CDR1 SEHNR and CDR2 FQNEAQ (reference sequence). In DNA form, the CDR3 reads TGTGCCAGCAGCCCCGACGGGGAGACCCAGTACTTC. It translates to CASSPDGETQYF.

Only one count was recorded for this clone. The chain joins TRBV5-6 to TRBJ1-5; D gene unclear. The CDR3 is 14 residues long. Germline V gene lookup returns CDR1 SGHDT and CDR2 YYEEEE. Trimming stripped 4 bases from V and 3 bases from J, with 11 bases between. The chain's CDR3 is CASSLEGANQPQHF. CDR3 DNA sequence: TGTGCCAGCAGCCTAGAGGGAGCCAATCAGCCCCAGCATTTT.

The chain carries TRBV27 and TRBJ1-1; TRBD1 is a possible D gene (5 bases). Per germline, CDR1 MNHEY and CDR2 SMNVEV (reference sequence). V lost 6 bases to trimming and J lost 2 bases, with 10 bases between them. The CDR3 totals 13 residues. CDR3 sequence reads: CASRPGLNTEAFF. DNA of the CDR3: TGTGCCAGCAGACCAGGGCTCAACACTGAAGCTTTCTTT.

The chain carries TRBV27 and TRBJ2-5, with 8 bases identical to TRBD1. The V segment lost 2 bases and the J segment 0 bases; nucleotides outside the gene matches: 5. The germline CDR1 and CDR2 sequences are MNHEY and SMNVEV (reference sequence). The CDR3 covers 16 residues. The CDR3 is CASSLHGDRYQETQYF. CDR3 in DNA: TGTGCCAGCAGTTTACACGGGGACAGGTACCAAGAGACCCAGTACTTC.

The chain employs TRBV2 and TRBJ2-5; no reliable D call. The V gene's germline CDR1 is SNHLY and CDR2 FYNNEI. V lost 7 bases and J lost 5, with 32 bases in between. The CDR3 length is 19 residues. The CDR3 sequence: CASKNRVEIRPEPRETQYF. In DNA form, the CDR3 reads TGTGCCAGCAAAAATCGGGTAGAGATTAGACCCGAGCCTAGGGAGACCCAGTACTTC.

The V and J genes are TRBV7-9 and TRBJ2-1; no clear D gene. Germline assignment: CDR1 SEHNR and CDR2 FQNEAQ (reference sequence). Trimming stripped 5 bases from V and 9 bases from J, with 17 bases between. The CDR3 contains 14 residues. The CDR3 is CASSPKGQVGEQFF. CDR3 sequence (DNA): TGTGCCAGCAGCCCCAAAGGGCAGGTCGGTGAGCAGTTCTTC.

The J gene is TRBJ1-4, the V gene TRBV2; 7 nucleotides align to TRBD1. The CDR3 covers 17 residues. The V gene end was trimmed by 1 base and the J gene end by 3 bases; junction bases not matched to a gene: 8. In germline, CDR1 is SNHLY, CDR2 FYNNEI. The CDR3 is CASSEGVTGPSNEKLFF. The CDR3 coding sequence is TGTGCCAGCAGTGAAGGGGTGACAGGGCCATCTAATGAAAAACTGTTTTTT.

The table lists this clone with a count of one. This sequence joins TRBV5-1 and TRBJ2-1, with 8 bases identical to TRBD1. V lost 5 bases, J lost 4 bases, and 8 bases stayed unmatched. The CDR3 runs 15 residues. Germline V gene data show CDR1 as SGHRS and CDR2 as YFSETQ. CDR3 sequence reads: CASSYGQGPYNEQFF. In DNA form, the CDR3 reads TGCGCCAGCAGTTACGGACAGGGTCCATACAATGAGCAGTTCTTC.

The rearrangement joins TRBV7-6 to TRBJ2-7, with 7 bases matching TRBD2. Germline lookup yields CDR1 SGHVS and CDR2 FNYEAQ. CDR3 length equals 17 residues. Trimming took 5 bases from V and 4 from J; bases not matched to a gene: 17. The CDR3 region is CASSPSVGVGGTYEQYF. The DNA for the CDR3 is TGTGCCAGCAGCCCCTCGGTAGGGGTGGGAGGGACTTACGAGCAGTACTTC.

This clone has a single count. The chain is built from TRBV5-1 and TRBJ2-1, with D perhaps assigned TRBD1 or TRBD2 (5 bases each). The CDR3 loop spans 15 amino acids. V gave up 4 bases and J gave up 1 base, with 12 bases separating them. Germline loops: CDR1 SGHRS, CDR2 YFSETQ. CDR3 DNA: TGCGCCAGCAGCCATGGGACCGGTTCCTACAATGAGCAGTTCTTC. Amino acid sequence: CASSHGTGSYNEQFF.

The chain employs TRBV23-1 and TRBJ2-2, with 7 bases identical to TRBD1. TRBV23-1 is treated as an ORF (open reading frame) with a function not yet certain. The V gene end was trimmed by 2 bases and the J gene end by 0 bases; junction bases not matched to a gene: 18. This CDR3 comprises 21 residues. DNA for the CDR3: TGCGCCAGCAGTCAAACAAACCGAGAAATGGGACAGCCAGCGAACACCGGGGAGCTGTTTTTT. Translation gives CASSQTNREMGQPANTGELFF.

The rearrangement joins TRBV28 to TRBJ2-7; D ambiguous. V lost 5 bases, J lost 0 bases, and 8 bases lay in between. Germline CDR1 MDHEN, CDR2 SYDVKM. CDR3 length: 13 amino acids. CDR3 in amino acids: CASSPPDSYEQYF. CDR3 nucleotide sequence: TGTGCCAGCAGTCCGCCGGACTCCTACGAGCAGTACTTC. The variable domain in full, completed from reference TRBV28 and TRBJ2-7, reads DVKVTQSSRYLVKRTGEKVFLECVQDMDHENMFWYRQDPGLGLRLIYFSYDVKMKEKGDIPEGYSVSREKKERFSLILESASTNQTSMYLCASSPPDSYEQYFGPGTRLTVT.

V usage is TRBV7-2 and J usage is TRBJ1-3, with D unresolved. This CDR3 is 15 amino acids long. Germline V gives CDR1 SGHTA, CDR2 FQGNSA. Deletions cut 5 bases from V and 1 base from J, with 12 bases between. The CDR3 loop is CASSPLTYSGNTIYF. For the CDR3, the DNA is TGTGCCAGCAGCCCCCTGACCTATTCTGGAAACACCATATATTTT.

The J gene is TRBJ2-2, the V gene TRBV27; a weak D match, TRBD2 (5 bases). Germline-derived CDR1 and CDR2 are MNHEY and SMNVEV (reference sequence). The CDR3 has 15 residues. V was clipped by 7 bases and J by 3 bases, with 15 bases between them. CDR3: CASKVVTRDTGELFF. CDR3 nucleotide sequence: TGTGCCAGCAAAGTGGTTACTAGGGACACCGGGGAGCTGTTTTTT.

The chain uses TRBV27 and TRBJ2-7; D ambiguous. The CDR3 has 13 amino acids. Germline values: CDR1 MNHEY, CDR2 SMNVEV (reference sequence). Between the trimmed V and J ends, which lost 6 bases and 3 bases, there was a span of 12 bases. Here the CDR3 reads CASRKVGNYEQYF. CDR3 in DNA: TGTGCCAGCAGAAAGGTAGGAAACTACGAGCAGTACTTC.